This T cell receptor beta chain was recorded in a study of cytomegalovirus exposure and HLA in healthy donors. V was pared by 3 bases and J by 2 bases, with 13 bases between. Germline V lookup: CDR1 SGHTA, CDR2 FQGNSA. The CDR3 has 16 amino acids. Study-wide points: A later analysis found most CMV-associated TCR beta chains apparently HLA-restricted. By HLA locus, TCR association rates varied in a later analysis, with DRB1 showing the most and HLA-C the fewest. TCR beta V segments were, for the most part, productive about 87% or about 30% of the time in an earlier analysis.

In the case of this clone: Its specificity is unknown.

PCR primers comprised 60 Vbeta and 13 Jbeta primers. The table came from immunoSEQ multiplex PCR; TCRdb's copy has only in-frame clones and leaves some out. The sample contains about 140,000 clones, 78% of which appear only once. The sample was PBMCs. The chain carries TRBV7-2 and TRBJ1-4; possible D gene TRBD1, 6 bases. The receptor comes from a woman aged 40 to 55 in good health and CMV-seropositive. The CDR3 loop is CASSFRGGGTNEKLFF. The CDR3 nucleotides are TGTGCCAGCAGCTTCCGAGGGGGGGGGACTAATGAAAAACTGTTTTTT.